This T cell receptor (beta chain) was recovered during a study of a mutant IDH1 vaccine in newly diagnosed glioma. Study-wide context: Patients had received radiotherapy, temozolomide, or both previously, most receiving both.

Profiled with immunoSEQ multiplex PCR; TCRdb holds only in-frame clones, not every one. Of 90,000 to 95,000 clones in the sample, 80% to 90% were seen once. The study, taken as a whole, reports: Patients showed vaccine-induced immune responses at a rate of approximately 93%.

In this sample, this clone turned up a few times. Its antigen is undetermined. Time point in this sample: baseline, week 1 (first vaccination visit). Treatment reported: pre-vaccination baseline after standard-of-care therapy. Per germline, CDR1 LGHNT and CDR2 FRNRAP. Trimming removed 5 bases from V and 5 bases from J, with 12 bases in between. The CDR3 is 13 residues long. This chain uses TRBV12-5 with TRBJ1-1; D is perhaps TRBD1 (5 bases). The receptor was derived from a woman between 45 and 65 years old with glioma. Sequencing was performed on PBMCs, taken from a glioma patient treated with radiotherapy, temozolomide or both. CDR3 sequence reads: CASGPGHGTEAFF. DNA for the CDR3: TGTGCTAGTGGTCCCGGACATGGGACTGAAGCTTTCTTT.